This T cell receptor (beta chain) came from a study of PD-L1 blockade in urothelial cancer. About the research overall: Atezolizumab (1,200 mg intravenously every 3 weeks) began at some point between 2014 and 2016 for patients. T cell content in blood samples showed a median of 141,255.

Stated time point: pretreatment peripheral blood. The cohort comprised individuals with locally advanced or metastatic urothelial carcinoma. Every patient provided from 1 to 8 samples, collected pretreatment and on-treatment. The CDR3 runs 16 residues. V lost 5 bases and J 3 bases, leaving 16 bases between the germline ends. Germline assignment: CDR1 MNHNY and CDR2 SVGAGI (reference sequence). This table comes from immunoSEQ multiplex PCR, and its TCRdb copy is limited to in-frame clones, with some not included. Of under 95,000 clones listed, approximately 87% are singletons. The chain links TRBV6-6 to TRBJ2-2; perhaps TRBD2 as D (6 bases). This sequence originates from a man in his 60s with urothelial cancer. Sequenced material: PBMCs, taken around atezolizumab (anti-PD-L1) treatment. Here the CDR3 reads CASSRFGDFHTGELFF. The DNA for the CDR3 is TGTGCCAGCAGTCGCTTTGGGGACTTCCACACCGGGGAGCTGTTTTTT.